The 25 T cell receptor beta chains below were found in one sample sequenced in a study of identical twins. TCRdb redid the calling of the 5' RACE reads with MiXCR, one entry per CDR3 protein. This table has under 250,000 distinct CDR3 sequences, around a tenth appearing once. What was sequenced was memory (CD45RO+) T cells sorted from blood. The receptors stem from a young woman in good health.

This clonotype was counted only a few times. The chain is built from TRBV5-1 and TRBJ2-2; 7 bases are a match to TRBD2. Germline CDR1 SGHRS, CDR2 YFSETQ. Trimming cost V 3 bases and J 2 bases; bases outside gene matches: 1. The CDR3 spans 14 residues. The CDR3 spells CASSSTSNTGELFF. DNA of the CDR3: TGCGCCAGCAGCTCGACTAGCAACACCGGGGAGCTGTTTTTT.

This clonotype was observed at least ten times. This chain links TRBV7-9 with TRBJ2-2; no clear D. V was trimmed by 2 bases and J by 0 bases, leaving 1 base between them. The CDR3 has 13 amino acids. Germline assignment: CDR1 SEHNR and CDR2 FQNEAQ (reference sequence). DNA of the CDR3: TGTGCCAGCAGCTTACCGAACACCGGGGAGCTGTTTTTT. Translating it yields CASSLPNTGELFF.

The chain recombines TRBV12-3 or TRBV12-4 with TRBJ2-1; D might be TRBD1 or TRBD2, each matching 5 bases. The length of the CDR3 is 17 residues. V was clipped by 10 bases and J by 1 base, with 23 bases between them. The DNA of the CDR3 is TGTGCCACTCTGTGGGGGAGCGAACGGGCGTCCTACAATGAGCAGTTCTTC. This gives the protein CATLWGSERASYNEQFF.

The sample holds many counts of this clonotype. The CDR3 DNA follows: TGTGCCAGCAGCCAAGATGCGGGTTGGGGGTTGGGAAATGAGCAGTTCTTC. It codes for CASSQDAGWGLGNEQFF. This chain uses TRBV4-2 with TRBJ2-1, with D perhaps matching TRBD1 or TRBD2 (5 bases each). The CDR3 is 17 amino acids. The germline V gene encodes CDR1 LGHNA and CDR2 YNFKEQ. V shed 0 bases and J shed 7 bases, with 19 bases lying between them.

This clonotype was detected only a few times. The V call is TRBV20-1, the J call TRBJ2-2; the D call may be TRBD1 or TRBD2 (5 bases each). The germline V gene encodes CDR1 DFQATT and CDR2 SNEGSKA (reference sequence). The CDR3 is made up of 15 amino acids. V was cut by 0 bases and J by 3 bases, with 11 bases left in between. The CDR3 region is CSARDLGVDTGELFF. The CDR3 coding sequence is TGCAGTGCTAGAGATTTGGGGGTAGACACCGGGGAGCTGTTTTTT.

The rearrangement links TRBV10-3 to TRBJ2-7; 8 nucleotides agree with TRBD1. The CDR3 is 15 amino acids. The junction had 7 bases not matched to a gene; V was cut back by 3 bases and J by 3 bases. Germline V gene sequence: CDR1 ENHRY, CDR2 SYGVKD. This CDR3 reads CAISDQSTGVYEQYF. The DNA for the CDR3 is TGTGCCATCAGTGACCAATCGACAGGGGTCTACGAGCAGTACTTC.

The V call is TRBV30, the J call TRBJ1-6; D gene ambiguous. CDR1 and CDR2 from the germline V gene are GTSNPN and SVGIG (reference sequence). This CDR3 has 13 amino acids. V lost 8 bases, J lost 5 bases, and 13 bases lay in between. In nucleotides, the CDR3 is TGTGCCGTAGGAGTGGTCGATAATTCACCCCTCCACTTT. Its protein product is CAVGVVDNSPLHF.

This clonotype is termed medium-sized (0.01 to 0.1%). V and J are TRBV24-1 and TRBJ2-1; D not certain. Germline loops: CDR1 KGHDR, CDR2 SFDVKD. The CDR3 has 12 amino acids. Between the trimmed V and J ends, which lost 2 bases and 7 bases, there was a span of 5 bases. The CDR3 coding sequence is TGTGCCACCAGTGATTCCCAAAATGAGCAGTTCTTC. This codes for CATSDSQNEQFF.

This clonotype was observed many times. This chain joins TRBV30 and TRBJ2-1; D unresolved. CDR3 length equals 13 residues. V was shortened by 2 bases and J by 0 bases, with 5 bases between the two germline ends. Germline V gene lookup returns CDR1 GTSNPN and CDR2 SVGIG (reference sequence). CDR3 region: CAWSLDSYNEQFF. In DNA form, the CDR3 reads TGTGCCTGGAGTCTCGACTCCTACAATGAGCAGTTCTTC.

J is TRBJ2-1 and V is TRBV12-3 or TRBV12-4, with 10 bases matching TRBD2. There are 16 residues in the CDR3. The V gene end was trimmed by 3 bases and the J gene end by 7 bases; junction bases not matched to a gene: 9. DNA for the CDR3: TGTGCCAGCAGTTTCGGGTCGAGCGGGGGGGGGAATGAGCAGTTCTTC. Translating gives CASSFGSSGGGNEQFF.

This clonotype occurred many times. The chain couples TRBV7-2 to TRBJ2-3, with D maybe TRBD2 (5 bases). The ends were cut back, 6 bases at V and 6 bases at J, with 13 bases in the middle. The CDR3 sequence is 13 residues long. Germline loops: CDR1 SGHTA, CDR2 FQGNSA. The CDR3 spells CASSIVTGDTQYF. The CDR3 bases are TGTGCCAGCAGTATTGTCACGGGGGATACGCAGTATTTT.

The chain links TRBV2 to TRBJ2-7; D may match TRBD1 or TRBD2 (7 bases each). The CDR3 contains 14 residues. Looked up from germline, CDR1 is SNHLY and CDR2 is FYNNEI. Trimming stripped 4 bases from V and 1 base from J, with 11 bases between. The CDR3 coding sequence is TGTGCCAGCAGTGGCCAGGGGGGGTCCTACGAGCAGTACTTC. It codes for CASSGQGGSYEQYF.

This clonotype has ten or more counts. The rearrangement uses TRBV7-9 and TRBJ1-2; a weak D match, TRBD1 (5 bases). V was cut by 4 bases and J by 8 bases, with 20 bases left in between. Germline loops: CDR1 SEHNR, CDR2 FQNEAQ (reference sequence). This CDR3 is 15 amino acids long. The CDR3 reads CASSYPGPGRGGYTF. The CDR3 DNA is TGTGCCAGCAGCTACCCCGGACCAGGGAGGGGCGGCTACACCTTC.

The J gene is TRBJ2-1, the V gene TRBV6-5, with a possible D match to TRBD2 (6 bases). The germline V gene has CDR1 MNHEY and CDR2 SVGAGI. V lost 4 bases to trimming and J lost 4 bases, with 14 bases between them. The length of the CDR3 is 15 residues. The CDR3 DNA reads as TGTGCCAGCAGTTTGTCGTGGGGGGATTACAATGAGCAGTTCTTC. Translation gives CASSLSWGDYNEQFF.

As regards this clonotype: A junction end diverges from the germline sequence, so it may reflect a read error. This chain joins TRBV27 and TRBJ2-7, with D possibly being TRBD1 or TRBD2 (5 bases each). From germline, CDR1 is MNHEY and CDR2 SMNVEV (reference sequence). The CDR3 spans 15 residues. The CDR3 region is CASSSIPGRVTGIDF. CDR3 coding DNA: TGTGCCAGCAGCTCTATCCCGGGCAGGGTCACGGGGATCGACTTC.

This clonotype has at least ten counts. The chain couples TRBV7-9 to TRBJ2-3; 7 bases are a match to TRBD1. Germline V gene lookup returns CDR1 SEHNR and CDR2 FQNEAQ (reference sequence). The CDR3 is 12 residues long. V shed 2 bases and J 9 bases; nucleotides not matched to a gene: 2. CDR3 residues: CASSLSTGTQYF. CDR3 in DNA: TGTGCCAGCAGCTTATCGACAGGGACGCAGTATTTT.

The genes are TRBV5-1 and TRBJ2-2; no clear D gene. Germline CDR1 and CDR2: SGHRS and YFSETQ. This CDR3 comprises 13 residues. The V end lost 5 bases, the J end lost 5 bases, and 10 bases lay between the germline ends. CDR3 region: CASRLDLTGELFF. CDR3 DNA: TGCGCCAGCAGACTCGATTTAACCGGGGAGCTGTTTTTT.

This clonotype showed up many times. CDR3 amino acids: CASTGHINYGYTF. The CDR3 DNA sequence: TGTGCCAGCACGGGACACATTAACTATGGCTACACCTTC. The chain joins TRBV12-3 or TRBV12-4 to TRBJ1-2; the D gene is possibly TRBD1 (6 bases). The CDR3 totals 13 residues. Trimming left V 7 bases short and J 1 base short, with 10 bases between.

For the CDR3, the DNA is TGCAGTGTTGGGGGAGAGTCCTACGAGCAGTACTTC. Encoded protein: CSVGGESYEQYF. The gene calls are TRBV20-1 and TRBJ2-7, with D perhaps TRBD1 or TRBD2 (5 bases each). This CDR3 spans 12 amino acids. Germline V gives CDR1 DFQATT, CDR2 SNEGSKA (reference sequence). Trimming removed 7 bases from V and 1 base from J, with 11 bases in between.

This clonotype was seen a handful of times. CDR3 residues: CASSPVLQEKLFF. DNA for the CDR3: TGTGCCAGTAGTCCCGTTCTACAGGAAAAACTGTTTTTT. The rearrangement links TRBV19 to TRBJ1-4, with D hard to call. Looked up from germline, CDR1 is LNHDA and CDR2 is SQIVND (reference sequence). V was clipped by 5 bases and J by 8 bases, with 12 bases between them. This CDR3 has 13 residues.

This clonotype was detected only a few times. The chain couples TRBV4-2 to TRBJ2-1; 8 bases line up with TRBD2. This CDR3 has 15 residues. Looked up from germline, CDR1 is LGHNA and CDR2 is YNFKEQ. V was pared by 2 bases and J by 4 bases, with 4 bases of the junction left unmatched. CDR3 residues: CASSQSGGSYNEQFF. For the CDR3, the DNA is TGTGCCAGCAGCCAAAGCGGGGGTTCTTACAATGAGCAGTTCTTC.

This clonotype was counted ten times or more. This chain connects TRBV20-1 to TRBJ1-1; D is possibly TRBD1 (5 bases). The V end lost 6 bases, the J end lost 1 base, and 15 bases lay between the germline ends. CDR3 length: 14 amino acids. CDR1 and CDR2 (germline): DFQATT, SNEGSKA (reference sequence). In nucleotides, the CDR3 is TGCAGTGCCCAGAGGGGTTGGGGGAACACTGAAGCTTTCTTT. This sequence encodes CSAQRGWGNTEAFF.

The chain couples TRBV6-2 or TRBV6-3 to TRBJ2-5; D tentatively reads TRBD1 or TRBD2 (5 bases each). The germline gives CDR1 MNHEY, CDR2 SVGEGT. The CDR3 spans 13 residues. The germline V and J ends were trimmed by 7 bases and 5 bases, with 14 bases remaining between them. The CDR3 sequence is CASTWGPWETQYF. Written as DNA, the CDR3 is TGTGCCAGCACCTGGGGACCGTGGGAGACCCAGTACTTC.

This clonotype came up many times. The chain couples TRBV6-2 or TRBV6-3 to TRBJ2-2; tentative D call: TRBD2 (5 bases). Germline CDR1 and CDR2: MNHEY and SVGEGT. CDR3 length equals 13 residues. Between the trimmed V and J ends, which lost 3 bases and 6 bases, there was a span of 8 bases. The CDR3 here is CASSYIGAGELFF. In DNA form, the CDR3 reads TGTGCCAGCAGTTATATCGGGGCCGGGGAGCTGTTTTTT.

J is TRBJ2-2 and V is TRBV27; TRBD1 is a possible D gene (6 bases). CDR1 MNHEY and CDR2 SMNVEV come from the germline V gene (reference sequence). Trimming left V 10 bases short and J 1 base short, with 13 bases between. The CDR3 is 14 residues long. Here the CDR3 reads CATRTAWNTGELFF. The CDR3 nucleotides read TGTGCCACCCGGACAGCCTGGAACACCGGGGAGCTGTTTTTT.